Presented here are 17 T cell receptor beta chains from one specimen sequenced in a study of CD8 T cells in Susac syndrome. Reverse transcription of roughly 0.5 to 1 ug RNA was carried out with random hexamers. Using its own MiXCR run on the immunoSEQ multiplex PCR reads, TCRdb lists one record per CDR3 protein. This repertoire shows approximately 190,000 distinct CDR3 sequences, approximately 95% found once; its top ten account for around 0.15%. The sequencing input was CD8+ T cells from PBMCs. All receptors derive from a human donor with Susac syndrome.

The V and J genes are TRBV1 and TRBJ2-7. TRBV1 constitutes a pseudogene. The CDR3 length is 18 residues. CDR3 protein: CTSSQKPTWSRGSYEQYF. CDR3 nucleotides: TGCACCAGCAGCCAAAAACCCACGTGGAGCAGAGGTTCCTACGAGCAGTACTTC.

The rearrangement uses TRBV20-1 and TRBJ2-5; 8 positions agree with TRBD1. The CDR3 runs 17 residues. The junction had 13 bases not matched to a gene; V was cut back by 3 bases and J by 1 base. Per germline, CDR1 DFQATT and CDR2 SNEGSKA (reference sequence). The CDR3 DNA is TGCAGTGCTAGCAGCCGACAGGGGAATATATTCCAAGAGACCCAGTACTTC. Translating gives CSASSRQGNIFQETQYF.

This clonotype has just one count. The rearrangement uses TRBV7-9 and TRBJ2-1; 8 bases line up with TRBD2. Trimming took 4 bases from V and 8 from J; bases not matched to a gene: 10. The CDR3 totals 15 residues. Germline CDR1 is SEHNR and CDR2 is FQNEAQ (reference sequence). CDR3 sequence reads: CASSSMGLDFDEQFF. CDR3 nucleotides: TGTGCCAGCAGCTCCATGGGACTAGATTTTGATGAGCAGTTCTTC.

J is TRBJ1-1 and V is TRBV6-1; a possible D gene is TRBD1 (6 bases). This CDR3 is 14 amino acids long. Between the trimmed V and J ends, which lost 6 bases and 1 base, there was a span of 12 bases. CDR1 and CDR2 (germline): MNHNS, SASEGT. The CDR3 here is CASRLTTGNTEAFF. CDR3 nucleotide sequence: TGTGCCAGCAGGCTTACGACAGGGAACACTGAAGCTTTCTTT.

The chain uses TRBV20-1 and TRBJ1-1; the D is unclear. The V end was cut by 6 bases, the J end by 1 base, with 15 bases between. There are 14 residues in the CDR3. The germline gives CDR1 DFQATT, CDR2 SNEGSKA (reference sequence). The CDR3 coding sequence is TGCAGTGCCCCAGACACCCTGGGGAACACTGAAGCTTTCTTT. Translation gives CSAPDTLGNTEAFF.

Only one count was recorded for this clonotype. The chain carries TRBV29-1 and TRBJ2-1; 10 nucleotides line up with TRBD1. Trimming removed 5 bases from V and 6 bases from J; junction bases left unmatched: 10. Germline assignment: CDR1 SQVTM and CDR2 ANQGSEA. CDR3 length: 15 amino acids. The CDR3 DNA reads TGCAGCGTTAATTTCGGGACAGGGGTCCCCAATGAGCAGTTCTTC. It codes for CSVNFGTGVPNEQFF.

The J gene is TRBJ2-1, the V gene TRBV20-1, with a possible D match to TRBD2 (6 bases). The germline V gene has CDR1 DFQATT and CDR2 SNEGSKA (reference sequence). The CDR3 contains 16 residues. V was cut by 3 bases and J by 3 bases, with 18 bases left in between. The CDR3 sequence is CSARGYGAGLYNEQFF. CDR3 DNA sequence: TGCAGTGCTAGGGGGTATGGAGCGGGCCTCTACAATGAGCAGTTCTTC.

This rearrangement joins TRBV29-1 to TRBJ2-7; D not certain. This CDR3 region has 14 residues. CDR1 is SQVTM, CDR2 ANQGSEA, per germline. V was cut by 1 base and J by 5 bases, with 15 bases left in between. This chain's CDR3 is CSVEGGGRRNEQYF. The CDR3 DNA is TGCAGCGTTGAAGGGGGTGGGCGGAGAAACGAGCAGTACTTC.

The chain uses TRBV2 and TRBJ2-7, with 7 bases lining up with TRBD1. Germline CDR1 is SNHLY and CDR2 is FYNNEI. The V and J ends lost 4 bases and 2 bases, in that order; junction bases with no gene match: 5. The CDR3 length is 14 residues. DNA of the CDR3: TGTGCCAGCAGTGGTTGGGACAGTACCTACGAGCAGTACTTC. It yields the protein CASSGWDSTYEQYF.

The V gene is TRBV6-1, the J gene TRBJ2-2, with 7 nucleotides matching TRBD1. From germline, CDR1 is MNHNS and CDR2 SASEGT. V was clipped by 2 bases and J by 1 base; unmatched bases: 1. The CDR3 spans 15 residues. The CDR3 nucleotides are TGTGCCAGCAGTGAATGGACAGGGAACACCGGGGAGCTGTTTTTT. Protein sequence: CASSEWTGNTGELFF.

The chain carries TRBV19 and TRBJ1-1, with TRBD1 as a possible D gene (5 bases). The CDR3 is 16 residues long. Germline V CDR1 and CDR2: LNHDA, SQIVND (reference sequence). V lost 8 bases and J lost 0, with 19 bases in between. The CDR3 is CASRALRGDMNTEAFF. CDR3 DNA: TGTGCCAGTCGCGCGCTGAGGGGCGACATGAACACTGAAGCTTTCTTT.

The genes are TRBV5-6 and TRBJ2-7; D uncertain. Per the germline V gene, CDR1 is SGHDT and CDR2 is YYEEEE. V lost 3 bases and J 4 bases, leaving 11 bases between the germline ends. CDR3 length: 13 residues. CDR3 protein: CASSYLPRYEQYF. CDR3 sequence (DNA): TGTGCCAGCAGCTACCTCCCTCGGTACGAGCAGTACTTC.

This chain joins TRBV7-6 and TRBJ2-1; TRBD2 might be the D (5 bases). Germline CDR1 is SGHVS and CDR2 is FNYEAQ. CDR3 length: 13 amino acids. The V end was cut by 4 bases, the J end by 10 bases, with 14 bases between. In DNA form, the CDR3 reads TGTGCCAGCAGCTCGATCTCTAGCAAGGAGCAGTTCTTC. This gives the protein CASSSISSKEQFF.

V is TRBV9 and J is TRBJ1-5, with 9 positions matching TRBD1. V lost 4 bases and J lost 1; bases outside the gene matches: 12. The germline CDR1 and CDR2 sequences are SGDLS and YYNGEE. The CDR3 contains 18 residues. DNA for the CDR3: TGTGCCAGCAGCCTCGGAACAGGGGGCGACGGGAGCAATCAGCCCCAGCATTTT. Protein sequence: CASSLGTGGDGSNQPQHF. The variable domain in full, with the rest retrieved from reference TRBV9 and TRBJ1-5, is DSGVTQTPKHLITATGQRVTLRCSPRSGDLSVYWYQQSLDQGLQFLIQYYNGEERAKGNILERFSAQQFPDLHSELNLSSLELGDSALYFCASSLGTGGDGSNQPQHFGDGTRLSIL.

This clonotype was found once. V is TRBV12-3 or TRBV12-4 and J is TRBJ2-3; 8 bases align to TRBD2. Trimming took 6 bases from V and 2 from J; bases not matched to a gene: 13. The length of the CDR3 is 17 residues. CDR3 sequence reads: CASSSAMRGAHTDTQYF. In DNA form, the CDR3 reads TGTGCCAGCAGCTCGGCCATGCGGGGGGCACACACAGATACGCAGTATTTT.

V and J are TRBV2 and TRBJ2-3; TRBD2 matches 9 bases. This CDR3 contains 16 residues. V gave up 4 bases and J gave up 1 base; unmatched junction bases: 6. Germline loops: CDR1 SNHLY, CDR2 FYNNEI. CDR3 in amino acids: CASSVGSGGGTDTQYF. The CDR3 nucleotides are TGTGCCAGCAGTGTGGGTAGCGGGGGTGGCACAGATACGCAGTATTTT.

The V gene is TRBV4-2, the J gene TRBJ1-5, with D tentatively TRBD1 (6 bases). Trimming left V 2 bases short and J 5 bases short, with 13 bases between. CDR1 is LGHNA and CDR2 is YNFKEQ in the germline V gene. CDR3 size: 15 residues. The CDR3 loop reads CASSQLTGSDQPQHF. The CDR3 region has the DNA TGTGCCAGCAGCCAACTAACAGGGTCCGATCAGCCCCAGCATTTT.